What follows describes a single T cell receptor beta chain. This specimen belongs to a study of blood T cell repertoires in COVID-19. The authors' processing: Cell counts per sample came from amplifying reference gene primers. Only in-frame clones appear in the TCRdb table, and some are missing; sequencing was by immunoSEQ multiplex PCR. For V, J and clone size, that table is used; D and trimming come from the DNA. Among about 330,000 clones listed, 83% were seen once. With 7 bases clipped from V and 9 bases from J, the junction kept 13 bases outside the gene matches. Looked up from germline, CDR1 is KGHDR and CDR2 is SFDVKD. The CDR3 runs to 15 residues.

Source material: peripheral blood. This receptor was obtained from a woman aged 45-65 years with acute or convalescent COVID-19. The chain recombines TRBV24-1 with TRBJ2-1, with 8 bases identical to TRBD1. The CDR3 loop reads CATSHRDRSGGEQFF. CDR3 bases: TGTGCCACCAGCCACCGGGACAGGTCAGGCGGTGAGCAGTTCTTC.